This T cell receptor beta chain derives from a study of shared clonotypes between healthy human individuals. Germline V gives CDR1 SGHRS, CDR2 YFSETQ. Deletions cut 1 base from V and 5 bases from J, with 18 bases between. There are 17 residues in the CDR3. Assay: immunoSEQ multiplex PCR; the TCRdb copy retains only in-frame clones and omits some. This sample carries about 680,000 clones, roughly 72% of them seen once, and the ten largest clones take 1.5% to 2%. Sequencing used memory CD4+ T cells sorted from blood. Sample subset: CD45RA-negative fraction. This clonotype originated in a woman aged 30 to 39 in good health. The chain employs TRBV5-1 and TRBJ2-2; tentatively, D is TRBD1 (6 bases). CDR3 DNA sequence: TGCGCCAGCAGCTTGTTGTGGGCTGGACAGCGGACCGGGGAGCTGTTTTTT. The encoded protein is CASSLLWAGQRTGELFF.